This is a list of T cell receptor beta chains from one sample in a study of blood T cell repertoires in COVID-19. The repertoire was sequenced with immunoSEQ multiplex PCR; TCRdb's copy has only in-frame clones and lacks some. The sample yields about 250,000 clones, approximately 89% seen once. The sequencing input was PBMCs or T cells enriched from blood (not recorded which). The receptors stem from a woman in her thirties or forties who had been exposed to COVID-19. The CDR3 runs from the conserved cysteine through the conserved F or W. D genes are given only for firm matches. Expanded clones get a size class; other rows say once, few or many, or leave the size out.

clone_size	d_call	v_call	j_call	cdr3_nt	cdr3_aa
.	TRBD2	TRBV9	TRBJ2-3	TGTGCCAGCAGCGCCAACATGGGGGGGGTGGTCACAGATACGCAGTATTTT	CASSANMGGVVTDTQYF
.	.	TRBV5-1	TRBJ1-2	TGTGCCAGCAGTCGGTCCTACTATGGCTACACCTTC	CASSRSYYGYTF
.	TRBD1	TRBV14	TRBJ2-1	TGTGCCAGCAGCCCCGGACAGGGGTGGGGTGAGCAGTTCTTC	CASSPGQGWGEQFF
.	.	TRBV19	TRBJ1-1	TGTGCCAGTACGCAGGGCAGGAACACTGAAGCTTTCTTT	CASTQGRNTEAFF
.	.	TRBV27	TRBJ1-5	TGTGCCAGCAGTTTATCGAGAGGGCTTGGCAATCAGCCCCAGCATTTT	CASSLSRGLGNQPQHF
.	.	TRBV7-9	TRBJ2-7	TGTGCCAGCAGTACTGATCGACTACTCTCCTACGAGCAGTACTTC	CASSTDRLLSYEQYF
.	.	TRBV30	TRBJ2-1	TGTGCCTGGAGTCTCAATGAGCAGTTCTTC	CAWSLNEQFF
.	.	TRBV3-1/TRBV3-2	TRBJ1-1	TGTGCCAGCAGCCAAGATGGATATAGGGGCACTGAAGCTTTCTTT	CASSQDGYRGTEAFF
.	.	TRBV5-1	TRBJ1-1	TGCGCCAGCAGCTTGGCCGTGGGGAGCACTGAAGCTTTCTTT	CASSLAVGSTEAFF
.	.	TRBV9	TRBJ2-2	TGTGCCAGCAGCGTAGCAGGGGCACCAGTAGAGGAGCTGTTTTTT	CASSVAGAPVEELFF
few	.	TRBV6-2/TRBV6-3	TRBJ1-1	TGTGCCAGCAGTTACCAGGGGCGCATAGGCACTGAAGCTTTCTTT	CASSYQGRIGTEAFF
.	.	TRBV5-6	TRBJ1-2	TGTGCCAGCAGCTTGAGAGGAGGGCTTTATGGCTACACCTTC	CASSLRGGLYGYTF
.	.	TRBV6-5	TRBJ1-1	TGTGCCAGCGCTCTAAGAAGGGGGAAGGGCACTGAAGCTTTCTTT	CASALRRGKGTEAFF
.	.	TRBV4-1	TRBJ1-5	TGCGCCAGCAGCGCATACAGGGCAGACCAGCCCCAGCATTTT	CASSAYRADQPQHF
.	.	TRBV6-5	TRBJ1-1	TGTGCCAGCAGGCCGTTCAACAGGGAATATGGTGAAGCTTTCTTT	CASRPFNREYGEAFF
once	.	TRBV5-4	TRBJ1-2	TGTGCCAGCAGCGTCCAGGGGCGAGGCTACACCTTC	CASSVQGRGYTF
.	.	TRBV28	TRBJ2-6	TGTGCCAGCAGTTTAGGGGGGACTTCTGGGGCCAACGTCCTGACTTTC	CASSLGGTSGANVLTF